This T cell receptor beta chain was captured by sequencing in a study of blood T cell repertoires in COVID-19 (dated by TCRdb to the early 2020s). About the full investigation: Collaborator samples came from the United States, Italy and Spain and covered acute and convalescent phases of COVID-19. The material from the prospective study consisted of cDNA or gDNA derived from T cells, B-cell-depleted T cells, or PBMCs. The dataset comprised deeply sampled blood TCRbeta repertoires from subjects exposed to, actively infected with, or recovered from COVID-19. The repertoires were made available in a free public database intended to serve as a resource for research on the immune response to SARS-CoV-2. Samples were obtained from the ongoing ImmuneRACE study (first 160 participants) and from 1,254 subjects provided by 6 global collaborators. Nearly every sample came with metadata listing a de-identified subject ID, COVID-19 status, age in years and sex. Where available, HLA class I and class II types were taken from metadata supplied by the sample provider and were not determined by assay-based typing. The paper as a whole reports these results and caveats: The amount of clinical and demographic metadata varied by source and participant and was provided uncurated.

The collaborating institutions used their own protocols to collect whole blood in K2EDTA tubes. Collaborator samples were shipped for TCRbeta analysis as frozen whole blood, isolated PBMCs, or DNA extracted from either sample type. The immunoSEQ Assay, a bias-controlled multiplex PCR, was used to amplify TCRbeta CDR3 regions from genomic DNA. From the authors' description of their analysis: The number of nucleated cells in each sample was estimated by amplification of reference gene primers within the assay. Sequence reads were collapsed and filtered to measure the absolute abundance of every unique TCRbeta CDR3 rearrangement. For each sample, productive Simpson clonality was calculated as the square root of Simpson's diversity index across productive rearrangements. Not all clones reach the TCRdb copy of this immuneACCESS table, which keeps in-frame sequences only. Checked studies attribute under half of the gap to unresolved V genes and leave the rest unexplained. That table supplies the V and J calls and clone size; D and trimming were determined from the DNA. In all, the sample holds 95,000 or so clones, and more than 80% of those were seen once. Of the sample, approximately 22% is held by the ten largest clones.

The CDR3 has 15 amino acids, counting the end cysteine and phenylalanine. This entry keeps only the CDR3 DNA: 45 bases, framed from base 1. In the germline V gene, CDR1 corresponds to SGHVS and CDR2 to FNYEAQ. V loses 1 base at its end and J loses 2 bases; junction bases beyond the gene matches: 4. Remarks on this clone: There is no known antigen for this receptor. No much larger clone is present one base from it, and per-base qualities are unavailable.

Specimen: peripheral blood. This sequence uses TRBV7-6 and TRBJ2-7; 8 bases in the junction line up with TRBD1. This clonotype was obtained from a human donor in a cohort sampled during active COVID-19. The sequence in DNA is TGTGCCAGCAGCTTAGGACAGGGGAATACCTACGAGCAGTACTTC. It translates to CASSLGQGNTYEQYF.